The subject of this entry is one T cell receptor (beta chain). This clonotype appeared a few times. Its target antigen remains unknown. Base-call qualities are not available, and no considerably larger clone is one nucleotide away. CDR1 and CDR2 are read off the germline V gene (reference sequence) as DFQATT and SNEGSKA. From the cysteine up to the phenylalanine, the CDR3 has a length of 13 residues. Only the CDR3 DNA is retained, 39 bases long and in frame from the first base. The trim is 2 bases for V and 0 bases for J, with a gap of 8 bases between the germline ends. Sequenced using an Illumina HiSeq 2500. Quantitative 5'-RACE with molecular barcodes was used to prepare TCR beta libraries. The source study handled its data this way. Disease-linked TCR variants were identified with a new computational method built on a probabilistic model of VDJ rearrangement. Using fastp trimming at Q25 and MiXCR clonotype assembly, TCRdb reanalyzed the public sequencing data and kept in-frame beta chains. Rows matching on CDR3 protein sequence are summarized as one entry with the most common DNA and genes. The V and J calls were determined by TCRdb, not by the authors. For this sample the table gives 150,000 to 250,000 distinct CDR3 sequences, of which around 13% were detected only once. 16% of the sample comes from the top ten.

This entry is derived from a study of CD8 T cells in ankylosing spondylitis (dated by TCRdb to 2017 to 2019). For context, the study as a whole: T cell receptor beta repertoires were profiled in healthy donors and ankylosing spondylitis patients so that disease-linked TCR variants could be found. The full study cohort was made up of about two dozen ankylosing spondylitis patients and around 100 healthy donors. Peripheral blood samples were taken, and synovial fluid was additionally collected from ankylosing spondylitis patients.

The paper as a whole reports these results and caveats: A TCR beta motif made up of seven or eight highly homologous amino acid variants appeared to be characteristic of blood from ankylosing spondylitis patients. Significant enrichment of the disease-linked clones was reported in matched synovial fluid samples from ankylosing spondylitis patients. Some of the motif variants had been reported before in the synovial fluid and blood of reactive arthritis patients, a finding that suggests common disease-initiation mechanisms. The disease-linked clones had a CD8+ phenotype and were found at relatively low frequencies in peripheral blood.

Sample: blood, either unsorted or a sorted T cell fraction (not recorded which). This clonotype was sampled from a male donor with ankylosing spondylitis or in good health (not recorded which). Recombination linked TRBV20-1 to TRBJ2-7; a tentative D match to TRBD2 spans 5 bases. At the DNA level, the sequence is TGCAGTGCTAGATCGGGGAGCTCCTACGAGCAGTACTTC. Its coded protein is CSARSGSSYEQYF.